Below are 30 T cell receptor beta chains sequenced from a single sample in a study of T cells in narcolepsy. TCRdb keeps only in-frame clones here, not all; method: immunoSEQ multiplex PCR. The repertoire includes 17,000 or so clones, about two thirds of them detected once, and 14% sits in the top ten. Sequencing was performed on CD45RA- memory CD8+ T cells from PBMCs. These receptors all stem from a human donor with narcolepsy.

The chain links TRBV29-1 to TRBJ2-5; perhaps TRBD1 as D (6 bases). The CDR3 contains 15 residues. Germline CDR1 reads SQVTM; CDR2 reads ANQGSEA. Between the trimmed V and J ends, which lost 3 bases and 2 bases, there was a span of 16 bases. The CDR3 protein is CSVEDPQGWQETQYF. The CDR3 nucleotides are TGCAGCGTTGAGGATCCACAGGGTTGGCAAGAGACCCAGTACTTC.

The chain carries TRBV14 and TRBJ2-7, with a possible D match to TRBD1 (5 bases). The germline V gene encodes CDR1 SGHDN and CDR2 FVKESK. V lost 4 bases to trimming and J lost 0 bases, with 19 bases between them. The CDR3 has 17 residues. CDR3 loop: CASSPRVGEKTSYEQYF. The CDR3 DNA reads TGTGCCAGCAGCCCCAGGGTTGGAGAAAAGACCTCCTACGAGCAGTACTTC.

The chain combines TRBV7-2 with TRBJ1-1; 9 bases agree with TRBD1. Germline CDR1 SGHTA, CDR2 FQGNSA. This CDR3 has 15 amino acids. The V and J ends lost 6 bases and 1 base, in that order; junction bases with no gene match: 6. CDR3 in DNA: TGTGCCAGCAGGGGGCCGGGACAGGGGAACACTGAAGCTTTCTTT. Translated, it gives CASRGPGQGNTEAFF.

In this sample, this clone turned up a few times. V usage is TRBV2 and J usage is TRBJ1-1; possibly TRBD1 for D (5 bases). Germline loops: CDR1 SNHLY, CDR2 FYNNEI. The germline V and J ends were trimmed by 2 bases and 3 bases, with 10 bases remaining between them. This CDR3 region has 14 residues. CDR3 sequence: CASSERGQDTEAFF. The CDR3 DNA reads as TGTGCCAGCAGTGAACGGGGCCAGGACACTGAAGCTTTCTTT.

The chain links TRBV5-6 to TRBJ2-7; 8 bases are shared with TRBD1. The CDR3 consists of 15 residues. The junction had 8 bases not matched to a gene; V was cut back by 0 bases and J by 6 bases. Germline V CDR1 and CDR2: SGHDT, YYEEEE. The CDR3 loop reads CASSLASGTGPEQYF. CDR3 nucleotides: TGTGCCAGCAGCTTGGCCTCCGGGACAGGCCCCGAGCAGTACTTC.

This clone was counted only a few times. Sequence at one end of the junction differs from germline and may be a read error. The chain recombines TRBV7-7 with TRBJ2-5, with D hard to call. This CDR3 is 15 amino acids long. Germline lookup yields CDR1 SSHAT and CDR2 FNYEAQ (reference sequence). The CDR3 DNA reads TGTGCTAGCAGCTCGTCGATAGCAGAGAAAGAGACCCAGTACTTC. Its protein is CASSSSIAEKETQYF.

J is TRBJ2-2 and V is TRBV7-7; the match to TRBD2 covers 12 bases. Germline loops: CDR1 SSHAT, CDR2 FNYEAQ (reference sequence). CDR3 length: 22 amino acids. V lost 5 bases, J lost 0 bases, and 19 bases stayed unmatched. The CDR3 sequence is CASSPTPPRWLAGGTNTGELFF. CDR3 nucleotides: TGTGCCAGCAGCCCTACCCCCCCTAGGTGGCTAGCGGGGGGGACGAACACCGGGGAGCTGTTTTTT.

V usage is TRBV27 and J usage is TRBJ2-2; D unclear. Trimming shortened V by 6 bases and J by 1 base, and 3 bases separated the two germline ends. This CDR3 contains 12 residues. Germline CDR1 reads MNHEY; CDR2 reads SMNVEV (reference sequence). CDR3 loop: CASSLNTGELFF. The DNA of the CDR3 is TGTGCCAGCAGCCTGAACACCGGGGAGCTGTTTTTT.

This clone was detected only once. The chain uses TRBV9 and TRBJ1-2, with D hard to call. V shed 3 bases and J shed 0 bases, with 12 bases lying between them. The germline V gene has CDR1 SGDLS and CDR2 YYNGEE. The CDR3 is made up of 15 amino acids. The CDR3 coding sequence is TGTGCCAGCAGCGCACGGAACGGGGCTAACTATGGCTACACCTTC. Translating gives CASSARNGANYGYTF.

This CDR3 is CASSLTSGTGYNEQFF. The CDR3 bases are TGTGCCAGCAGCTTGACATCCGGGACAGGTTACAATGAGCAGTTCTTC. J is TRBJ2-1 and V is TRBV7-8, with 8 positions matching TRBD1. The CDR3 has 16 amino acids. From germline, CDR1 is SGHVS and CDR2 FQNEAQ. V was clipped by 3 bases and J by 4 bases; unmatched bases: 8.

This clone occurred once. The chain is built from TRBV5-1 and TRBJ1-6; 7 bases align to TRBD1. The junction had 4 bases not matched to a gene; V was cut back by 4 bases and J by 3 bases. CDR1 is SGHRS, CDR2 YFSETQ, per germline. CDR3 size: 15 residues. In DNA form, the CDR3 reads TGCGCCAGCAGCAGGGACAGCTACTATAATTCACCCCTCCACTTT. It is translated as CASSRDSYYNSPLHF.

V usage is TRBV6-5 and J usage is TRBJ2-5, with D uncertain. Trimming took 6 bases from V and 5 from J, leaving 7 bases between them. This CDR3 has 11 amino acids. The V gene's germline CDR1 is MNHEY and CDR2 SVGAGI. CDR3 sequence: CASRLGETQYF. In nucleotides, the CDR3 is TGTGCCAGCAGATTGGGGGAGACCCAGTACTTC.

In this sample, this clone turned up once. The chain carries TRBV9 and TRBJ2-6; D ambiguous. The CDR3 has 15 residues. Germline V gene data show CDR1 as SGDLS and CDR2 as YYNGEE. Trimming took off 4 bases at V and 2 bases at J, with 10 bases between the two ends. CDR3 in amino acids: CASSPSSAGANVLTF. CDR3 sequence (DNA): TGTGCCAGCAGCCCCTCCAGCGCTGGGGCCAACGTCCTGACTTTC.

The genes are TRBV6-5 and TRBJ2-3; 12 bases align to TRBD1. The germline V gene has CDR1 MNHEY and CDR2 SVGAGI. The CDR3 is 14 residues long. After removal of 6 bases from V and 6 bases from J, the junction contained 4 bases not matched to a gene. DNA of the CDR3: TGTGCCAGCAGCCCGGGACAGGGGGCTGATACGCAGTATTTT. This sequence encodes CASSPGQGADTQYF.

The chain combines TRBV5-6 with TRBJ2-7; D might be TRBD1 (5 bases). The germline CDR1 and CDR2 sequences are SGHDT and YYEEEE. V lost 2 bases to trimming and J lost 2 bases, with 11 bases between them. This CDR3 spans 14 amino acids. As DNA, the CDR3 is TGTGCCAGCAGCTTCACGACAGCTACCTACGAGCAGTACTTC. As protein: CASSFTTATYEQYF. The variable domain in full, with the rest retrieved from reference TRBV5-6 and TRBJ2-7, is DAGVTQSPTHLIKTRGQQVTLRCSPKSGHDTVSWYQQALGQGPQFIFQYYEEEERQRGNFPDRFSGHQFPNYSSELNVNALLLGDSALYLCASSFTTATYEQYFGPGTRLTVT.

This clone has more than one count but fewer than ten. This likely reflects a read error, since a far larger clone is one base away. The rearrangement joins TRBV5-1 to TRBJ1-6, with 8 bases identical to TRBD1. Looked up from germline, CDR1 is SGHRS and CDR2 is YFSETQ. This CDR3 is 13 amino acids long. V dropped 0 bases and J dropped 15; count of bases not matched to a gene: 5. In nucleotides, the CDR3 is TGCGCCAGCAGCTTGGGACAGGGGATACACCTCCACTTT. This translates into CASSLGQGIHLHF.

V gene TRBV5-6 combines with J gene TRBJ2-1; 7 nucleotides line up with TRBD1. The trim removed 4 bases at V and 1 base at J, leaving 8 bases unmatched. The CDR3 spans 16 residues. Germline CDR1 and CDR2: SGHDT and YYEEEE. The CDR3, as DNA: TGTGCCAGCAGCGCCATCCTACAGGGGTCCTACAATGAGCAGTTCTTC. Translating gives CASSAILQGSYNEQFF.

This rearrangement joins TRBV7-9 to TRBJ2-7, with 9 bases fitting TRBD2. Germline loops: CDR1 SEHNR, CDR2 FQNEAQ (reference sequence). This CDR3 region has 16 residues. V lost 4 bases and J lost 4; bases outside the gene matches: 11. CDR3 sequence (DNA): TGTGCCAGCAGCTCGACGAGTAGCGGGAGTATATACGAGCAGTACTTC. Its protein product is CASSSTSSGSIYEQYF.

V gene TRBV27 combines with J gene TRBJ1-1, with TRBD1 identical over 8 bases. The CDR3 sequence is 14 residues long. Looked up from germline, CDR1 is MNHEY and CDR2 is SMNVEV (reference sequence). J gave up 11 bases and V 7 bases, and 15 bases lay outside the gene matches. The CDR3 DNA reads TGTGCCAGCATCCCTCCGGGACAGGCACTAGGGGCTTTCTTT. Encoded protein: CASIPPGQALGAFF.

The chain uses TRBV9 and TRBJ2-3; the match to TRBD2 covers 8 bases. The CDR3 is 16 amino acids. CDR1 and CDR2 from the germline V gene are SGDLS and YYNGEE. The V segment lost 0 bases and the J segment 2 bases; nucleotides outside the gene matches: 5. The CDR3, as DNA: TGTGCCAGCAGCGTAGATAGCGGGAAGTACACAGATACGCAGTATTTT. Its protein is CASSVDSGKYTDTQYF.

The V call is TRBV30, the J call TRBJ1-1, with a weak D call TRBD1 (5 bases). The CDR3 contains 13 residues. V lost 2 bases and J lost 5, with 12 bases in between. Germline CDR1 reads GTSNPN; CDR2 reads SVGIG (reference sequence). The CDR3 loop is CAWSSQWGTEAFF. The CDR3 DNA reads TGTGCCTGGAGTTCCCAATGGGGGACTGAAGCTTTCTTT. Full variable domain (rest looked up from reference TRBV30 and TRBJ1-1): SQTIHQWPATLVQPVGSPLSLECTVEGTSNPNLYWYRQAAGRGLQLLFYSVGIGQISSEVPQNLSASRPQDRQFILSSKKLLLSDSGFYLCAWSSQWGTEAFFGQGTRLTVV.

J is TRBJ2-7 and V is TRBV13; 7 nucleotides align to TRBD1. In germline, CDR1 is PRHDT, CDR2 FYEKMQ (reference sequence). V dropped 6 bases and J dropped 3; count of bases not matched to a gene: 11. This CDR3 is built from 15 residues. The CDR3 is CASSPDRDRIYEQYF. DNA of the CDR3: TGTGCCAGCAGTCCCGACCGGGACAGAATCTACGAGCAGTACTTC.

The gene calls are TRBV28 and TRBJ2-6, with a tentative D call TRBD1 (6 bases). Per the germline V gene, CDR1 is MDHEN and CDR2 is SYDVKM. The V gene lost 6 bases and the J gene lost 2 bases, with 17 bases spanning the gap. CDR3 length: 17 amino acids. In DNA form, the CDR3 reads TGTGCCAGCAGCTTTTTAGGGGGTTCGGCTGGGGCCAACGTCCTGACTTTC. Its protein product is CASSFLGGSAGANVLTF.

This rearrangement joins TRBV6-6 to TRBJ1-2, with a tentative D call TRBD1 (6 bases). CDR1 and CDR2 (germline): MNHNY, SVGAGI (reference sequence). Trimming removed 5 bases from V and 3 bases from J, with 16 bases in between. This CDR3 spans 15 amino acids. The CDR3 here is CASSISRTADYGYTF. CDR3 bases: TGTGCCAGCAGTATTTCCCGGACAGCCGACTATGGCTACACCTTC.

This chain connects TRBV7-6 to TRBJ2-3; maybe TRBD2 (5 bases). CDR1 SGHVS and CDR2 FNYEAQ come from the germline V gene. Trimming left V 4 bases short and J 6 bases short, with 17 bases between. CDR3 length: 15 residues. CDR3 loop: CASSSGLATGDTQYF. The DNA of the CDR3 is TGTGCCAGCAGCTCAGGACTGGCAACGGGGGATACGCAGTATTTT.

This clone appeared a single time. V and J are TRBV28 and TRBJ2-7; 10 nucleotides match TRBD2. Germline lookup yields CDR1 MDHEN and CDR2 SYDVKM. The CDR3 extends over 14 amino acids. With V trimmed by 8 bases and J by 0 bases, 4 bases remained unmatched. Here the CDR3 DNA reads TGTGCCAGCGGGAAGCGGGAGGGCTCCTACGAGCAGTACTTC. This encodes CASGKREGSYEQYF.

This clone was counted only a few times. The J gene is TRBJ1-3, the V gene TRBV19; no clear D. The V and J ends lost 1 base and 4 bases respectively, with 5 bases between them. CDR1 is LNHDA, CDR2 SQIVND, per germline (reference sequence). The CDR3 covers 13 residues. Written as DNA, the CDR3 is TGTGCCAGTAGTATAGGCGGAGGAAACACCATATATTTT. Its translation: CASSIGGGNTIYF.

J is TRBJ2-2 and V is TRBV6-5; D could derive from TRBD1 or TRBD2 (6 bases each). The germline CDR1 and CDR2 sequences are MNHEY and SVGAGI. There are 13 residues in the CDR3. Trimming took off 2 bases at V and 6 bases at J, with 7 bases between the two ends. CDR3 protein: CASSYGGPGELFF. The CDR3 DNA reads TGTGCCAGCAGTTACGGGGGGCCCGGGGAGCTGTTTTTT.

This clone has a handful of counts. The CDR3 is CASSNRGSRGYTF. Here the CDR3 DNA reads TGTGCCAGTAGTAACCGGGGTTCTAGGGGCTACACCTTC. The chain recombines TRBV19 with TRBJ1-2; D remains unclear. CDR3 length: 13 amino acids. Per the germline V gene, CDR1 is LNHDA and CDR2 is SQIVND (reference sequence). Trimming left V 4 bases short and J 8 bases short, with 14 bases between.

About this clone itself: Other DNA sequences in this specimen translate into the identical CDR3. V and J are TRBV15 and TRBJ2-5; possible D gene TRBD2, 5 bases. The V gene lost 2 bases and the J gene lost 5 bases, with 12 bases spanning the gap. There are 14 residues in the CDR3. Germline assignment: CDR1 LNHNV and CDR2 YYDKDF (reference sequence). The CDR3 DNA reads as TGTGCCACCAGCAGAAGAACTAGTTTGGAGACCCAGTACTTC. It is translated as CATSRRTSLETQYF.